This is a list of T cell receptor beta chains from one sample in a study of T-cell memory formation after mild COVID-19. TCRdb re-derived calls from the 5' RACE reads in MiXCR, one entry per CDR3 protein. The data contain a few hundred thousand distinct CDR3 sequences, around 27% of them singletons. The material sequenced was PBMCs or a T cell subset sorted from them (not recorded which). The receptors originated from an adult woman who had mild COVID-19 (a few samples of this study predate the infection). Cell type and time point are not known. Both conserved end residues are part of each CDR3. The D gene is left open where the match is weak. Size values are once, few and many counts, or a class for expanded clones, and some rows have none.

V	size	J	D	DNA	CDR3
TRBV7-9	few	TRBJ2-2	-	TGTGCCAGCAGCTTAGCTACGTCGAACACCGGGGAGCTGTTTTTT	CASSLATSNTGELFF
TRBV12-3/TRBV12-4	-	TRBJ2-1	TRBD1	TGTGCCAGCAGTTTCACAGGGGCTGAGCAGTTCTTC	CASSFTGAEQFF
TRBV20-1	few	TRBJ1-2	TRBD1	TGCAGTGCTAGAAGCCAGGGGGTTTTTCCTTTC	CSARSQGVFPF
TRBV7-3	few	TRBJ2-2	-	TGTGCCAGCAGCTTAAGCGGGATAGGCACCGGGGAGCTGTTTTTT	CASSLSGIGTGELFF
TRBV3-1	few	TRBJ2-7	-	TGTGCCAGCAGCCAAGATTGGCATCCCCCCGAGTACTTC	CASSQDWHPPEYF
TRBV12-3/TRBV12-4	few	TRBJ1-4	-	TGTGCCAGCAGTTTGGGTTATCTGGGGACTAATGAAAAACTGTTTTTT	CASSLGYLGTNEKLFF
TRBV24-1	few	TRBJ2-7	-	TGTGCCACCAGTGTCTCAGGGGAGAGCTCCTACGAGCAGTACTTC	CATSVSGESSYEQYF
TRBV10-3	-	TRBJ2-1	TRBD2	TGTGCCATCAGCGGACTAGCGGGGGGGCCGAATGAGCAGTTCTTC	CAISGLAGGPNEQFF
TRBV27	-	TRBJ2-7	TRBD1	TGTGCCAGCAGACAACAGGGGGCAAGGACCTCCTACGAGCAGTACTTC	CASRQQGARTSYEQYF
TRBV6-2/TRBV6-3	many	TRBJ2-7	-	TGTGCCAGCAGTTACTCGAACCCTATGGGACGGTACGAGCAGTACTTC	CASSYSNPMGRYEQYF
TRBV2	-	TRBJ2-1	TRBD1	TGTGCCAGCAGTGAAGGGGTCGGACAGGTCTCCTACAATGAGCAGTTCTTC	CASSEGVGQVSYNEQFF
TRBV20-1	-	TRBJ2-1	TRBD2	TGCAGTCAAGCGGGACCCCACAATGAGCAGTTCTTC	CSQAGPHNEQFF
TRBV7-9	-	TRBJ1-4	-	TGTGCCAGCAGCTCTTACAGGGAATCCGGCGAAAAACTGTTTTTT	CASSSYRESGEKLFF
TRBV24-1	-	TRBJ2-2	-	TGTGCCACCAGTGATTTTTACGCCGGGGAGCTGTTTTTT	CATSDFYAGELFF
TRBV5-1	-	TRBJ2-6	-	TGCGCCAGCAGTCTCACCCAACAGGGAGGTTCTGGGGCCAACGTCCTGACTTTC	CASSLTQQGGSGANVLTF
TRBV11-2	-	TRBJ2-5	-	TGTGCCAGCAGCGCAATTCGGGCCGTGCGAGCACAGTACTTC	CASSAIRAVRAQYF
TRBV7-9	few	TRBJ2-7	-	TGTGCCAGCAGTCAGGACCATCGGCGGAACTACGAGCAGTACTTC	CASSQDHRRNYEQYF
TRBV7-9	-	TRBJ2-2	-	TGTGCCAGCAGCTTAGGACAGGTGGTCCGGCTAGACACCGGGGAGCTGTTTTTT	CASSLGQVVRLDTGELFF
TRBV5-1	few	TRBJ2-1	-	TGCGCCAGCAGCGGGGGCCACTCCTACAATGAGCAGTTCTTC	CASSGGHSYNEQFF
TRBV19	-	TRBJ2-4	-	TGTGCCAGTAGTCCAGCACACCCCGAAAACATTCAGTACTTC	CASSPAHPENIQYF
TRBV9	-	TRBJ1-3	-	TGTGCCAGCAGCGGGTCAACAGGGTTCGCTGGAAACACCATATATTTT	CASSGSTGFAGNTIYF
TRBV5-1	-	TRBJ2-1	-	TGCGCCAGCAGCTTGGTCTCAACCTACAATGAGCAGTTCTTC	CASSLVSTYNEQFF
TRBV2	-	TRBJ2-1	-	TGTGCCAGCAGTGATTTGAGCTCCTACAATGAGCAGTTCTTC	CASSDLSSYNEQFF
TRBV5-1	-	TRBJ2-1	-	TGCGCCAGCGCGGGGACAGTACGCTATGAGCAGTTCTTC	CASAGTVRYEQFF